This TCR beta chain was sequenced in a study of control samples from healthy donors and cancer patients. Generated by immunoSEQ multiplex PCR, the TCRdb table keeps only in-frame clones and is missing some. Seen here are about 130,000 clones, over 85% observed once, and the top ten hold about 3.5%. The CDR3 is 15 residues long. With 5 bases removed from V and 1 base from J, the gap between germline ends came to 12 bases. Germline V lookup: CDR1 MNHEY, CDR2 SMNVEV (reference sequence). Specimen: blood. The clonotype originates from a man aged 25-40 years in good health. The chain joins TRBV27 to TRBJ2-1; D may be TRBD2 (6 bases). The CDR3 region is CASSVTGTSYNEQFF. In DNA, the CDR3 is TGTGCCAGCAGTGTTACCGGGACTTCCTACAATGAGCAGTTCTTC.